This TCR beta chain was sequenced in a study of Ad26.COV2.S vaccination and SARS-CoV-2 variants. Profiling relied on immunoSEQ multiplex PCR, and the TCRdb table lists in-frame clones only, not all of them. The profile shows hundreds of thousands of clones, 70% to 90% of them singletons. The CDR3 is 16 residues long. V lost 0 bases, J lost 4 bases, and 14 bases lay in between. CDR1 is LGHDT and CDR2 is YNNKEL in the germline V gene (reference sequence). Treatment meaning: 19 received Ad26.COV2.S at low or high dose, single or two shots; about 5 received placebo; per-sample allocation not given. On day 63 after the first injection, vaccine and placebo recipients gave samples.

The sequences come from peripheral blood, collected in a trial of Ad26.COV2.S vaccine versus placebo. The TCR was taken from a person between 18 and 65 years old who received the Ad26.COV2.S COVID-19 vaccine or a placebo. V usage is TRBV3-1 (or the pseudogene TRBV3-2) and J usage is TRBJ2-3, with TRBD1 as a possible D gene (5 bases). The CDR3 loop is CASSQDQGHGADTQYF. The CDR3, as DNA: TGTGCCAGCAGCCAAGATCAGGGCCACGGAGCAGATACGCAGTATTTT.